The rows below give T cell receptor beta chains drawn from one sample of a study of blood T cell repertoires in COVID-19. The data were produced by immunoSEQ multiplex PCR, yet TCRdb's version contains in-frame clones alone and is incomplete. Here the sample spans some 340,000 clones, roughly 87% being singletons. Sequencing was done on a sample of PBMCs or T cells enriched from blood (not recorded which). Receptor source: a woman aged 50 to 65 who had recovered from COVID-19. CDR3s include the opening cysteine and the closing phenylalanine or tryptophan. D genes are given only for firm matches. Only part of the rows carry a size: once, few, many, or a class if the clone is expanded.

clone size | J gene | D gene | V gene | CDR3 DNA | CDR3 protein
NA | TRBJ1-4 | NA | TRBV6-5 | TGTGCCAGCAGTTGGAGTCGACTAAATGAAAAACTGTTTTTT | CASSWSRLNEKLFF
once | TRBJ2-2 | NA | TRBV29-1 | TGCAGCGTTGACAGGGTTAACACCGGGGAGCTGTTTTTT | CSVDRVNTGELFF
NA | TRBJ1-5 | TRBD1 | TRBV6-2/TRBV6-3 | TGTGCCAGCAGTTACCAAGCTTGGGACAGGGGAATGGGCAATCAGCCCCAGCATTTT | CASSYQAWDRGMGNQPQHF
NA | TRBJ1-1 | TRBD1 | TRBV11-3 | TGTGCCAGCAGCTTAGATGTTAGGACAGGGGCCACTGAAGCTTTCTTT | CASSLDVRTGATEAFF
NA | TRBJ1-1 | NA | TRBV30 | TGTGCCTGGAGTGTTAGGGGTATGAACACTGAAGCTTTCTTT | CAWSVRGMNTEAFF
NA | TRBJ2-5 | TRBD2 | TRBV2 | TGTGCCAGCAGTGGTTATATTAGCGGGGCTTTTAAAGAGACCCAGTACTTC | CASSGYISGAFKETQYF
few | TRBJ2-1 | NA | TRBV18 | TGTGCCAGCTCTCGGTCAGGGGTGTCCTACAATGAGCAGTTCTTC | CASSRSGVSYNEQFF
NA | TRBJ2-7 | TRBD1 | TRBV6-1 | TGTGCCAGCAGTGAAGGGACAGGGGGATCCTACGAGCAGTACTTC | CASSEGTGGSYEQYF
NA | TRBJ1-6 | TRBD1 | TRBV7-9 | TGTGCCAGCAGCTCCGTCCGGACAGGAGACAATTCACCCCTCCACTTT | CASSSVRTGDNSPLHF
NA | TRBJ1-2 | NA | TRBV6-2/TRBV6-3 | TGTGCCAGCAGTACGGCTAACTATGGCTACACCTTC | CASSTANYGYTF
NA | TRBJ1-2 | TRBD1 | TRBV12-3/TRBV12-4 | TGTGCCAGCAGTCCCAGGGGGAACTATGGCTACACCTTC | CASSPRGNYGYTF
once | TRBJ1-2 | NA | TRBV28 | TGTGCCAGCAGGGCGGGGGGTCAGGCTGTTGGGGATGGCTACACCTTC | CASRAGGQAVGDGYTF
NA | TRBJ2-2 | NA | TRBV18 | TGTGCCAGCTCACCACTTCAGGCCGGGGAGCTGTTTTTT | CASSPLQAGELFF
once | TRBJ1-2 | TRBD1 | TRBV2 | TGTGCCAGCACCCGGACAGGGGACGTCTATGGCTACACCTTC | CASTRTGDVYGYTF
NA | TRBJ2-1 | NA | TRBV9 | TGTGCCAGCAGCGCAGGGGGGAATGAGCAGTTCTTC | CASSAGGNEQFF
NA | TRBJ1-2 | TRBD1 | TRBV5-5 | TGTGCCAGCAGCTTTGGGTTAACAGGGGGCTATGGCTACACCTTC | CASSFGLTGGYGYTF
NA | TRBJ1-1 | NA | TRBV28 | TGTGCAATACACAGAGGGACTGAAGCTTTCTTT | CAIHRGTEAFF
once | TRBJ1-2 | TRBD1 | TRBV5-1 | TGCGCCAGCAGTCCGACAGGGGACTATGGCTACACCTTC | CASSPTGDYGYTF
NA | TRBJ1-2 | NA | TRBV19 | TGTGCCAGTAGTATGGCTGGGAGGGGAGGCTACACCTTC | CASSMAGRGGYTF
NA | TRBJ2-7 | NA | TRBV25-1 | TGTGCCAGCAGTGAGACCGGGACTTTTTACGAGCAGTACTTC | CASSETGTFYEQYF
NA | TRBJ1-1 | NA | TRBV7-2 | TGTGCCAGCAGCGTTGATCCGGGGAACACTGAAGCTTTCTTT | CASSVDPGNTEAFF
NA | TRBJ1-2 | NA | TRBV9 | TGTGCCAGCAGCGTAAGAGAATCCTATGGCTACACCTTC | CASSVRESYGYTF
NA | TRBJ2-3 | TRBD1 | TRBV6-1 | TGTGCCAGCAGTGAAGCCCCGGGACAGGGCACAGATACGCAGTATTTT | CASSEAPGQGTDTQYF
NA | TRBJ1-1 | NA | TRBV3-1/TRBV3-2 | TGTGCCAGCAGCCAAGAGTTAGGGGCGCGAGCTTTCTTT | CASSQELGARAFF
NA | TRBJ1-4 | TRBD1 | TRBV11-2 | TGTGCCAGCAGCTTAGAAGGCAGGGGGGCAACTAATGAAAAACTGTTTTTT | CASSLEGRGATNEKLFF